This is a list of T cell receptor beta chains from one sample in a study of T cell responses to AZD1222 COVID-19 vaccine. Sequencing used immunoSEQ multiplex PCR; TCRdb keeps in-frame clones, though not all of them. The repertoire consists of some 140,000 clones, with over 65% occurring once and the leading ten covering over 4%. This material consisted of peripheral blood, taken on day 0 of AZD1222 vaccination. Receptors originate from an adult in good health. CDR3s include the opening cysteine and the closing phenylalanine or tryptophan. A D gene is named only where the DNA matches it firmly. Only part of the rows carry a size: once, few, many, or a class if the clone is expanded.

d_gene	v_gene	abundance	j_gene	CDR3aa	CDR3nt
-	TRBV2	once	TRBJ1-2	CASNRDLANYGYTF	TGTGCCAGCAACCGGGACCTGGCGAACTATGGCTACACCTTC
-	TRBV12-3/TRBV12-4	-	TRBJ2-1	CASSLTYNEQFF	TGTGCCAGCAGTCTTACCTACAATGAGCAGTTCTTC
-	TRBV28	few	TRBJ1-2	CASSLVAGAYGYTF	TGTGCCAGCAGTCTGGTCGCAGGGGCTTATGGCTACACCTTC
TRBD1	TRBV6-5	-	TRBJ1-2	CASERTGRYTF	TGTGCCAGCGAAAGGACAGGGCGGTACACCTTC
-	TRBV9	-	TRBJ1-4	CASSVGPANEKLFF	TGTGCCAGCAGCGTAGGGCCAGCTAATGAAAAACTGTTTTTT
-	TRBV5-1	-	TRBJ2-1	CASSLGQGLNEQFF	TGCGCCAGCAGCTTGGGTCAGGGCCTGAATGAGCAGTTCTTC
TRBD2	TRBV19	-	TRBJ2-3	CASSIGSGGPTDTQYF	TGTGCCAGTAGTATAGGGAGCGGGGGCCCTACAGATACGCAGTATTTT
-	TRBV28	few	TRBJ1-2	CASSLSAVYGYTF	TGTGCCAGCAGTTTATCCGCAGTCTATGGCTACACCTTC
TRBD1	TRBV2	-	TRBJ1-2	CASNVQGLAFYGYTF	TGTGCCAGCAACGTACAGGGGCTCGCTTTTTATGGCTACACCTTC
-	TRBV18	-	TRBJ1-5	CASSLQGTTLSQPQHF	TGTGCCAGCTCACTACAGGGAACAACCCTTAGTCAGCCCCAGCATTTT
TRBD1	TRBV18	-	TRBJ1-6	CASSPPDRSFYNSPLHF	TGTGCCAGCTCACCACCGGACAGGTCCTTCTATAATTCACCCCTCCACTTT
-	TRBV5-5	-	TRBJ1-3	CASSLAGNTIYF	TGTGCCAGCAGCTTGGCTGGAAACACCATATATTTT
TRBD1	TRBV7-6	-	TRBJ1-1	CASSPRYRGADTEAFF	TGTGCCAGCAGCCCACGTTACAGGGGCGCGGACACTGAAGCTTTCTTT
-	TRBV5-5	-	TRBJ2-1	CASSLGGFVNEQFF	TGTGCCAGCAGCCTGGGTGGTTTTGTGAATGAGCAGTTCTTC
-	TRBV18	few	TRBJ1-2	CASSPPGGYTF	TGTGCCAGCTCACCACCAGGTGGCTACACCTTC
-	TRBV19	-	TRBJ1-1	CASSIDRTEAFF	TGTGCCAGTAGTATAGACCGGACTGAAGCTTTCTTT
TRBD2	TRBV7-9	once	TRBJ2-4	CASSLNLAGTAKNIQYF	TGTGCCAGCAGCTTAAATCTAGCGGGGACCGCCAAAAACATTCAGTACTTC
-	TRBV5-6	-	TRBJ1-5	CASSLGLYSNQPQHF	TGTGCCAGCAGCCTGGGACTGTATAGCAATCAGCCCCAGCATTTT
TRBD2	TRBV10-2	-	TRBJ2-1	CASSEVASGGEQFF	TGCGCCAGCAGTGAGGTGGCTAGCGGGGGAGAGCAGTTCTTC
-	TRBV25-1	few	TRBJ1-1	CASIMNTEAFF	TGTGCCAGCATAATGAACACTGAAGCTTTCTTT
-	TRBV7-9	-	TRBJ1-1	CASSSTYTEAFF	TGTGCCAGCAGCTCTACCTACACTGAAGCTTTCTTT
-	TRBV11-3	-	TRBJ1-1	CASSETRGSEAFF	TGTGCCAGCAGCGAAACAAGGGGTTCTGAAGCTTTCTTT
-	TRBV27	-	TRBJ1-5	CASSISGEGDQPQHF	TGTGCCAGCAGTATATCAGGGGAGGGGGATCAGCCCCAGCATTTT
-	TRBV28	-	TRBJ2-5	CASSPRGTQYF	TGTGCCAGCAGTCCCCGAGGGACCCAGTACTTC
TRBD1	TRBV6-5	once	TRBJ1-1	CASSYRGTGDTEAFF	TGTGCCAGCAGTTACCGGGGGACAGGGGACACTGAAGCTTTCTTT
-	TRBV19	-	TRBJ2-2	CASSIRQGGTGELFF	TGTGCCAGTAGTATTCGACAGGGAGGGACCGGGGAGCTGTTTTTT
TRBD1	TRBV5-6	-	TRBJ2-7	CASRSTGTEMYEQYF	TGTGCCAGCAGATCCACCGGGACAGAGATGTACGAGCAGTACTTC
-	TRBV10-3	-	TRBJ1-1	CAIRETEKNTEAFF	TGTGCCATCAGGGAGACAGAAAAAAACACTGAAGCTTTCTTT
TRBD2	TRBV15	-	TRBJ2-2	CATSRDGLAGLNTGELFF	TGTGCCACCAGCAGAGATGGCCTAGCGGGCCTTAACACCGGGGAGCTGTTTTTT